This T cell receptor (beta chain) is from a study of tumor-infiltrating lymphocytes in primary liver carcinoma. Study findings and constraints: It was tumor-adjacent and tumor-blood pairs that overlapped less than tumor region pairs did.

The blood RNA (from unsorted whole blood) was obtained, and germline DNA was also extracted. This CDR3 spans 13 amino acids. V lost 4 bases, J lost 3 bases, and 10 bases lay in between. Looked up from germline, CDR1 is SGHRS and CDR2 is YFSETQ. A primer in the constant region served to generate TCR beta cDNA from approximately 500 ng of total RNA. Library construction for TCR beta comprised three nested multiplex PCR rounds performed with slightly modified ARM-PCR. A C-beta reverse primer and TRBV1-TRBV30 forward primers served in each of the first two PCR rounds, at roughly 10 cycles apiece. TCRdb re-called the multiplex PCR reads through MiXCR, storing one row per CDR3 protein. In the table there are some 320,000 distinct CDR3 sequences, roughly two thirds of which are singletons. As to this clonotype: What it binds is not known.

This sequence joins TRBV5-1 and TRBJ1-1; no definite D call. Specimen: peripheral blood. The clonotype was recovered from a man aged 35-49 years with primary liver carcinoma and hepatitis B virus infection. CDR3 in DNA: TGCGCCAGCAGCGATGGGCAGGACACTGAAGCTTTCTTT. It translates to CASSDGQDTEAFF.